This TCR beta chain was captured by sequencing in a study of blood T cell repertoires in COVID-19. Turning to the study itself: Sources were T cells, B-cell-depleted T cells, or PBMCs; the material itself was cDNA or gDNA.

Categorization into cohorts depended on clinical history that participants reported. The repertoire was sequenced with immunoSEQ multiplex PCR; TCRdb's copy has only in-frame clones and lacks some. The data show about 270,000 clones, with approximately 90% seen just once and roughly 2.9% held by the top ten. CDR3 length: 16 residues. CDR1 is MNHNS, CDR2 SASEGT, per germline. The ends were cut back, 2 bases at V and 7 bases at J, with 18 bases in the middle. The clonotype comes from a man aged 40-50 years who had been exposed to COVID-19. This chain links TRBV6-1 with TRBJ2-1; the D gene is possibly TRBD1 (6 bases). The specimen sequenced was PBMCs or T cells enriched from blood (not recorded which). In DNA, the CDR3 is TGTGCCAGCAGTGAATCCGGGACACTACGACAGAATGAGCAGTTCTTC. It yields the protein CASSESGTLRQNEQFF.